This T cell receptor (beta chain) was obtained from a study of T cells in tumors after PD-1 blockade. This table comes from immunoSEQ multiplex PCR, and its TCRdb copy is limited to in-frame clones, with some not included. The sample has under 40,000 clones, 73% seen once; the top ten hold 30% to 50%. Trimming pared 2 bases from V and 3 bases from J, leaving 7 bases between. The CDR3 extends over 13 amino acids. CDR1 SEHNR and CDR2 FQNEAQ come from the germline V gene (reference sequence). The receptor's source is a human donor with basal cell carcinoma. The sample in question was PBMCs, obtained after anti-PD-1 treatment. This chain joins TRBV7-9 and TRBJ1-1, with D unresolved. Here the CDR3 reads CASSLRVDTEAFF. The DNA of the CDR3 is TGTGCCAGCAGCTTAAGGGTAGACACTGAAGCTTTCTTT.